This T cell receptor (beta chain) stems from a study of tumor-infiltrating lymphocytes in primary liver carcinoma. General study results and limits: Tumor samples exhibited a significantly greater top-250-clone fraction than blood samples (p = 0.039).

Extraction of RNA together with DNA used 20-30 mg of unsorted bulk tissue. Germline assignment: CDR1 LGHNA and CDR2 YNFKEQ. The CDR3 totals 14 residues. TCR beta cDNA was reverse-transcribed from about 550 ng of total RNA. The reaction used a constant-region primer and ProtoScript II reverse transcriptase. Generation of the TCR beta libraries relied on three nested multiplex PCR rounds using slightly modified ARM-PCR. The two initial PCR rounds, roughly 9 cycles each, used TRBV1-TRBV30 forward and C-beta reverse primers. MiXCR, applied by TCRdb to the multiplex PCR reads, yields one record per CDR3 protein. In the table there are over 100,000 distinct CDR3 sequences, nearly 70% of which are singletons. Remarks on this clonotype: As yet, its antigen is unknown. Its ends do not fully match the called genes, so a read error is possible.

The sequenced sample was tumor-adjacent normal liver tissue. The V gene is TRBV4-2, the J gene TRBJ2-3; no clear D. The sequence came from a woman aged 60 to 75 with primary liver carcinoma and hepatitis B virus infection. In DNA, the CDR3 is TGTGCCTGCAGCCAAGATCCCCTCACAGATACGCGGTATTTT. Translation gives CACSQDPLTDTRYF.